This TCR beta chain stems from a study of T cells in Graves' hyperthyroidism and ophthalmopathy. Points from the study as a whole: Before onset, by a median of approximately 5.9 months, the model predicted ophthalmopathy. Also found in blood were most expanded thyroid clonotypes above 0.001. Stable hyperthyroidism and ophthalmopathy were separated using 13 V-J signatures.

Notes on this clonotype: Its antigen is unknown.

Germline-derived CDR1 and CDR2 are SGDLS and YYNGEE. This CDR3 region has 15 residues. Trimming took off 0 bases at V and 4 bases at J, with 11 bases between the two ends. What was amplified from RNA transcripts were TCR beta CDR3 regions. The TCR CDR3 was amplified in a first-round RT-PCR using the HTBI primer set. Each CDR3 protein is one row after TCRdb ran MiXCR on the multiplex PCR reads. The top ten clones hold about a third of a sample with around 340,000 distinct CDR3 sequences, approximately 18% of them seen once. Diagnostic decisions used clinical symptoms, serum thyroxine and TRAb, thyroid ultrasound and orbital computed tomography.

The J gene is TRBJ2-1, the V gene TRBV9; D gene ambiguous. This TCR came from a woman under 40 with Graves' hyperthyroidism that later progressed to Graves' ophthalmopathy. Sequencing was carried out using blood. The CDR3 loop reads CASSVATAWYNEQFF. The CDR3 DNA follows: TGTGCCAGCAGCGTAGCCACGGCGTGGTACAATGAGCAGTTCTTC.